This T cell receptor (beta chain) was identified during a study of T cell responses to AZD1222 COVID-19 vaccine. Findings of the study overall: The span of vaccine-associated CD4 TCRs extended across spike, with dominance at 160-218 and 743-854. AZD1222 recipients seropositive at baseline numbered only six or seven. The sample set comprised mostly white British donors with more females, and clonal diversity was possibly underestimated.

Produced via immunoSEQ multiplex PCR; TCRdb's table is partial and in-frame only. In the table there are 90,000 to 100,000 clones, approximately 90% of which are singletons. The germline V gene has CDR1 LNHDA and CDR2 SQIVND (reference sequence). After removal of 5 bases from V and 6 bases from J, the junction contained 9 bases not matched to a gene. The CDR3 is 16 residues long. Remarks on this clone: Its antigen is as yet unknown.

The clonotype was recovered from an adult in good health. The V call is TRBV19, the J call TRBJ2-1, with 11 bases fitting TRBD1. This sample comprised peripheral blood, obtained on day 0 of AZD1222 vaccination. This CDR3 is CASSGQGARSPNEQFF. In DNA, the CDR3 is TGTGCCAGTAGTGGACAGGGGGCGCGAAGCCCCAATGAGCAGTTCTTC.